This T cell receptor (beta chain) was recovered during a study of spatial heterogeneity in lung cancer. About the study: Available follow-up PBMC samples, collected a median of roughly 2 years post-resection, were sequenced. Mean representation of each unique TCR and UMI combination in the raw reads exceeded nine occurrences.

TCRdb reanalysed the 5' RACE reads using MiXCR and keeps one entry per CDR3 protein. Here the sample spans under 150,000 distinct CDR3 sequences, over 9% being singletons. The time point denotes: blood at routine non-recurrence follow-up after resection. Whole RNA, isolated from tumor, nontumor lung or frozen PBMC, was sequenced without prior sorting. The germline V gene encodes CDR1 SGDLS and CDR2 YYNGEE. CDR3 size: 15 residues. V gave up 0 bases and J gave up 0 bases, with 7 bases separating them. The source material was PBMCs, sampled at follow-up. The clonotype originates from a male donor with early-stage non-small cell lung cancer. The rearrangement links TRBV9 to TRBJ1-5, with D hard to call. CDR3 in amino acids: CASSVDTDSNQPQHF. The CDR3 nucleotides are TGTGCCAGCAGCGTAGATACCGATAGCAATCAGCCCCAGCATTTT.